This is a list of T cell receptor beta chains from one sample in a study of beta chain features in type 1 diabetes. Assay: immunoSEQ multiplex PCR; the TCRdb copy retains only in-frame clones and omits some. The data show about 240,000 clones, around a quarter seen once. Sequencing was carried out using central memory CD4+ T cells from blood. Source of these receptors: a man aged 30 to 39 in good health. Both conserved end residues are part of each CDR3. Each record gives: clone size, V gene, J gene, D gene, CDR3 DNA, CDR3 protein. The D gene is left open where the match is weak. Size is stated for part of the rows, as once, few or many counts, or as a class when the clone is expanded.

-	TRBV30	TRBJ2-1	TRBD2	TGTGCCTGGAGCACTCCTCGACTAGCGGGACCATACAATGAGCAGTTCTTC	CAWSTPRLAGPYNEQFF
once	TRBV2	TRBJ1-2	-	TGTGCCAGCAGTAAAGATCCCGCCTATGGCTACACCTTC	CASSKDPAYGYTF
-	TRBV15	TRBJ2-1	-	TGTGCCACCAGCAGAGATCTGCAGAAGAGTTACGAGCAGTTCTTC	CATSRDLQKSYEQFF
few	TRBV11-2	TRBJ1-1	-	TGTGCCAGCAGCTTAGAGCCAGGGGCGAACACTGAAGCTTTCTTT	CASSLEPGANTEAFF
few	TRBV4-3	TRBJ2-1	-	TGCGCCAGCAGCCAAGAGGCGGGGCCAGCTAATGAGCAGTTCTTC	CASSQEAGPANEQFF
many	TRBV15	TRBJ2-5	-	TGTGCCACCAGCGCCGGGGAGACCCAGTACTTC	CATSAGETQYF
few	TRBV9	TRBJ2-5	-	TGTGCCAGCAGCGTAGGGACAGTCCCTCAAGAGACCCAGTACTTC	CASSVGTVPQETQYF
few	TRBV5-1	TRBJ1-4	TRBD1	TGCGCCAGCAGCGGACAGGGGATCGGGAATGAAAAACTGTTTTTT	CASSGQGIGNEKLFF
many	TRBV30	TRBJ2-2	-	TGTGCCTGGAAGAAACTAGAGGAGGTCGGGGAGCTGTTTTTT	CAWKKLEEVGELFF
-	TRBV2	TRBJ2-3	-	TGTGCCAGCCGTCCTAACCGGGACACGCCGAAGTATTTT	CASRPNRDTPKYF
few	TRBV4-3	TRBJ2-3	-	TGCGCCAGCAGCCCTGGACAGTCTGGCACAGATACGCAGTATTTT	CASSPGQSGTDTQYF
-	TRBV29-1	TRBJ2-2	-	TGCAGCCCCGGAGGGTGTGGGGCTTCGAACACCGGGGAGCTGTTTTTT	CSPGGCGASNTGELFF
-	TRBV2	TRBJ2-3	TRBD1	TGTGCCAGCCGGGTGGACAGGGGAACAGATACGCAGTATTTT	CASRVDRGTDTQYF
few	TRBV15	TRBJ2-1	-	TGTGCCACCAGCAGAGATAGCGGTAGCGGTTACAATGAGCAGTTCTTC	CATSRDSGSGYNEQFF
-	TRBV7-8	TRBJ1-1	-	TGTGCCAGCAGCTTAGGCAGGGGTGACACTGAAGCTTTCTTT	CASSLGRGDTEAFF
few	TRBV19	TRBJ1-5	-	TGTGCCAGTAGTCGGGATACCGGCAATCAGCCCCAGCATTTT	CASSRDTGNQPQHF
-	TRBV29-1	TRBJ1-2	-	TGCAGCGATAGGACCACTAACTATGGCTACACCTTC	CSDRTTNYGYTF
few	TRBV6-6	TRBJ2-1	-	TGTGCCAGCAGTTCCCCATCTATATACAATGAGCAGTTCTTC	CASSSPSIYNEQFF
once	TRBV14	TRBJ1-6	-	TGTGCCAGCAGCCCGGACTGGGATAATTCACCCCTCCACTTT	CASSPDWDNSPLHF
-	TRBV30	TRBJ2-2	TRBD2	TGTGCCTGGAGTGCCCTAGCGGTCACCGGGGAGCTGTTTTTT	CAWSALAVTGELFF
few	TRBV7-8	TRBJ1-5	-	TGTGCCAGCAGCTTTTCCCACGATCAGCCCCAGCATTTT	CASSFSHDQPQHF
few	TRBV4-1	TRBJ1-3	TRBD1	TGCGCCAGCAGCCTGACAGGGCGGGCAAACACCATATATTTT	CASSLTGRANTIYF
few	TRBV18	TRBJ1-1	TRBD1	TGTGCCAGCTCCCAGGGGGCGCGGAGTGAAGCTTTCTTT	CASSQGARSEAFF
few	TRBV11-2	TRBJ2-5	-	TGTGCCAGCAGCTTAGATTTGGACTACCTTGCGACCCAGTACTTC	CASSLDLDYLATQYF
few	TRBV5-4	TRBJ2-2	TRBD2	TGTGCCAGCAGCCCCGGAGGGCGGGGGACCACCGGGGAGCTGTTTTTT	CASSPGGRGTTGELFF
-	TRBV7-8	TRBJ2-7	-	TGTGCCAGCAGCTCAAAGGGTAACGAGCAGTACTTC	CASSSKGNEQYF
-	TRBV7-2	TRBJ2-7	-	TGTGCCAGCAGCCGAGACCTCAACGAGCAGTACTTC	CASSRDLNEQYF
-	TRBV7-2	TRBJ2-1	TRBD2	TGTGCCAGCAGCCCCGGGTTAGCGGGGGGGTTGGGTGAGCAGTTCTTC	CASSPGLAGGLGEQFF
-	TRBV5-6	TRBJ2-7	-	TGTGCCAGCAGCTCCACCGCCGAGCAGTACTTC	CASSSTAEQYF